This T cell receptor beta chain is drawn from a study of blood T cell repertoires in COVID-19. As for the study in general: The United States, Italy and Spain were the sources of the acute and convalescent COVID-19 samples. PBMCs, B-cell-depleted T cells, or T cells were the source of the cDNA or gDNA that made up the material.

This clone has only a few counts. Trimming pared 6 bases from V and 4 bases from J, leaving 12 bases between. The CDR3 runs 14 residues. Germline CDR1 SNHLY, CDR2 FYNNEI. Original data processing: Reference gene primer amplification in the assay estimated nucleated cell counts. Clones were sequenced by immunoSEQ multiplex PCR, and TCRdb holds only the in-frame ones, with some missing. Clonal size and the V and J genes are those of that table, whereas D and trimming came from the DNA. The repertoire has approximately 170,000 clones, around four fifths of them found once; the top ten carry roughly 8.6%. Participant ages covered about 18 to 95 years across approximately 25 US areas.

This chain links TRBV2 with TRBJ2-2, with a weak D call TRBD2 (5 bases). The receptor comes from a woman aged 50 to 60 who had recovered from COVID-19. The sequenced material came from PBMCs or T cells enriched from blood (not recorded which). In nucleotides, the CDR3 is TGTGCCAGCAGGCCAACTACTAGCACCGGGGAGCTGTTTTTT. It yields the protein CASRPTTSTGELFF.